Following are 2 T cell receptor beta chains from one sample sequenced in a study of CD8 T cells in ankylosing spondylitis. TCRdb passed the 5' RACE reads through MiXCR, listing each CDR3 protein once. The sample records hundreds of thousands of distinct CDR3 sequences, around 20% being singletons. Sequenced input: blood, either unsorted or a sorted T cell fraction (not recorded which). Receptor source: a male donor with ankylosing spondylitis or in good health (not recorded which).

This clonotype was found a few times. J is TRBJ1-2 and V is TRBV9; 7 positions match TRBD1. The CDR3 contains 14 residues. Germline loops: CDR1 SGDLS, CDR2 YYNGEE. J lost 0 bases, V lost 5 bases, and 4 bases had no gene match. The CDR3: CASRRDSPNYGYTF. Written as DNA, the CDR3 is TGTGCCAGCAGAAGGGACAGCCCTAACTATGGCTACACCTTC.

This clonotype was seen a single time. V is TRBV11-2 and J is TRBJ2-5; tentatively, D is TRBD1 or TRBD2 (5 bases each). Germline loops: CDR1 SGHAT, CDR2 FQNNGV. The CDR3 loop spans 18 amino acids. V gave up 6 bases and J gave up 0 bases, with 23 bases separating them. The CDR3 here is CASSRRLPGTTYQETQYF. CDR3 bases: TGTGCCAGCAGTCGAAGACTTCCCGGGACGACGTACCAAGAGACCCAGTACTTC.